What follows are 2 T cell receptor beta chains derived from one specimen sequenced in a study of identical twins. TCRdb analysed the 5' RACE reads with MiXCR anew, one entry per CDR3 protein. This sample has around 100,000 distinct CDR3 sequences, with under 7% found just once. Sequencing used memory T cells sorted from blood. The receptors originated from a woman between 45 and 65 years old in good health.

This clonotype was recorded many times. The chain combines TRBV2 with TRBJ1-2; D perhaps matches TRBD1 (6 bases). V dropped 4 bases and J dropped 4 bases, with 10 bases sitting between them. CDR1 SNHLY and CDR2 FYNNEI come from the germline V gene. This CDR3 has 13 amino acids. In DNA, the CDR3 is TGTGCCAGCAGTGCCACAGGGACCTATGGCTACACCTTC. This encodes CASSATGTYGYTF.

This clonotype was seen repeatedly, ten times or more. The chain links TRBV20-1 to TRBJ1-2, with a possible D match to TRBD1 (5 bases). The CDR3 is 14 residues long. V gave up 0 bases and J gave up 6 bases, with 14 bases separating them. The V gene's germline CDR1 is DFQATT and CDR2 SNEGSKA (reference sequence). In DNA, the CDR3 is TGCAGTGCTAGAGATCCCGAGGGACCCAATGGCTACACCTTC. Its protein product is CSARDPEGPNGYTF.